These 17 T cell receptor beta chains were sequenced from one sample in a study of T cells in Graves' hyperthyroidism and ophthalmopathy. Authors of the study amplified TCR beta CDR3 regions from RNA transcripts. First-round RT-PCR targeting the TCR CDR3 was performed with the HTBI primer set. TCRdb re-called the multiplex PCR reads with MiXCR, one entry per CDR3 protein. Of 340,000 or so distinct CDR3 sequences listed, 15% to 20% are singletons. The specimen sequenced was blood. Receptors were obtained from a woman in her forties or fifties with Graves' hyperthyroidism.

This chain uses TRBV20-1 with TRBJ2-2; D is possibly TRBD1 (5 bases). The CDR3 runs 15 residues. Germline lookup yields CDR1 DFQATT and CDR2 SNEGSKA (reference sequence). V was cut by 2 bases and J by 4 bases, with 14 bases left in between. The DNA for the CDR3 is TGCAGTGCTAGACCCGCCAGGGCCGCCACCGGGGAGCTGTTTTTT. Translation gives CSARPARAATGELFF.

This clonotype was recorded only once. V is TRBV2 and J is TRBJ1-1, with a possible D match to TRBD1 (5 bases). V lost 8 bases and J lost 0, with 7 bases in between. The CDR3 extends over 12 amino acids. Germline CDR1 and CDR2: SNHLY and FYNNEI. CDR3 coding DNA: TGTGCCAGCCCAGGGTTGAACACTGAAGCTTTCTTT. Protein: CASPGLNTEAFF. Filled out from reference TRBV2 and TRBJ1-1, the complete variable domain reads EPEVTQTPSHQVTQMGQEVILRCVPISNHLYFYWYRQILGQKVEFLVSFYNNEISEKSEIFDDQFSVERPDGSNFTLKIRSTKLEDSAMYFCASPGLNTEAFFGQGTRLTVV.

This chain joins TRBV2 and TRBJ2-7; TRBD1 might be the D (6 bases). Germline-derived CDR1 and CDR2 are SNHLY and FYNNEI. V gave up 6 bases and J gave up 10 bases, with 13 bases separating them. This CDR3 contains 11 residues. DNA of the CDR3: TGTGCCAGCAGACACGAGGGGGAACAGTACGTC. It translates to CASRHEGEQYV.

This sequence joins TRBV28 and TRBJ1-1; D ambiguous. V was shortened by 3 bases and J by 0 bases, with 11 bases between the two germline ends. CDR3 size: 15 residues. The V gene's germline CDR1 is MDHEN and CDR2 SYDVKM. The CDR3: CASSFYTGVNTEAFF. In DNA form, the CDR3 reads TGTGCCAGCAGTTTTTACACGGGCGTGAACACTGAAGCTTTCTTT.

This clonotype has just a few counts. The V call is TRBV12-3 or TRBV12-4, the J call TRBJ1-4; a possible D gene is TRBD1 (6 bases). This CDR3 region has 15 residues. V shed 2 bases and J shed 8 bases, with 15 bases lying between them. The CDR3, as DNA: TGTGCCAGCAGTTTACTAACAGGGTCGGGAGAAAAACTGTTTTTT. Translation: CASSLLTGSGEKLFF.

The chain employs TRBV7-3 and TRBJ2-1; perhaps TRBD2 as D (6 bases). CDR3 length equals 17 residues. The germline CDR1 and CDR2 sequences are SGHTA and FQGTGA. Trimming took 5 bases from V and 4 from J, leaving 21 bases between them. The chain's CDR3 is CASSPQGSRGSYNEQFF. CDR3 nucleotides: TGTGCCAGCAGCCCCCAGGGTTCGCGGGGTTCATACAATGAGCAGTTCTTC.

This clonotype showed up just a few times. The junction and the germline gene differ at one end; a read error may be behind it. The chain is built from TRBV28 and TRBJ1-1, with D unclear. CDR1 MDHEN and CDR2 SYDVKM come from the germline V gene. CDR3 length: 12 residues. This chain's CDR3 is CASSSANNEAFF. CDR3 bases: TGTGCCAGCAGTTCCGCAAACAATGAAGCTTTCTTT. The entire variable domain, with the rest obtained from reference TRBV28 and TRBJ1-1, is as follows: DVKVTQSSRYLVKRTGEKVFLECVQDMDHENMFWYRQDPGLGLRLIYFSYDVKMKEKGDIPEGYSVSREKKERFSLILESASTNQTSMYLCASSSANNEAFFGQGTRLTVV.

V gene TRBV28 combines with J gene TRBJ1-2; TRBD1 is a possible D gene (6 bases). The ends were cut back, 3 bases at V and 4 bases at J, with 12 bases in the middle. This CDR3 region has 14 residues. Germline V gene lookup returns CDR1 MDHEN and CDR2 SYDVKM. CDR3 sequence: CASSFEGGSYGYTF. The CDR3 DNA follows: TGTGCCAGCAGTTTCGAGGGGGGGTCCTATGGCTACACCTTC.

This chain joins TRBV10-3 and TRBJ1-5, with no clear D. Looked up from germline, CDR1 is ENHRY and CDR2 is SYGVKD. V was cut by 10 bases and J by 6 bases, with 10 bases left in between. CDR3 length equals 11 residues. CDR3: CASRFGQPQHF. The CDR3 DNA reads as TGTGCCAGCAGGTTCGGTCAGCCCCAGCATTTT.

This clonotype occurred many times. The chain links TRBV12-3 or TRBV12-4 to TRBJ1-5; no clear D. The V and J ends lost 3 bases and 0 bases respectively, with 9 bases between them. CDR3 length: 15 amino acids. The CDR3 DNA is TGTGCCAGCAGTTTCCAGGCCGGTAGCAATCAGCCCCAGCATTTT. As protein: CASSFQAGSNQPQHF.

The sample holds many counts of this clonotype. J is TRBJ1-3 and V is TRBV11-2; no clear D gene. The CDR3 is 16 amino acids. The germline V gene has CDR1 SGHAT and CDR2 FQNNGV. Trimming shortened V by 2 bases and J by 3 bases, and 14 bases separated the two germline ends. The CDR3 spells CASSLSPGSDGNTIYF. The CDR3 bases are TGTGCCAGCAGCTTATCTCCGGGGAGCGATGGAAACACCATATATTTT.

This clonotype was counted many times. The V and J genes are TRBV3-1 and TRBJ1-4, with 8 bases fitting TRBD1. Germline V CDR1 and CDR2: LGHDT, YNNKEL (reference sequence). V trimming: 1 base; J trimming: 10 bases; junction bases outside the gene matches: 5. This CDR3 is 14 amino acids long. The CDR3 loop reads CASSQGQGLGKLFF. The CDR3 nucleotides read TGTGCCAGCAGCCAAGGACAGGGGTTAGGAAAACTGTTTTTT.

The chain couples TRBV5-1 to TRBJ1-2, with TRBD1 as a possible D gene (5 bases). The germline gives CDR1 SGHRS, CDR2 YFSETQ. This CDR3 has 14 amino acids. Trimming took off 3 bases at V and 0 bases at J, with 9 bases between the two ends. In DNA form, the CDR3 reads TGCGCCAGCAGCTGGGGACCCGCTAACTATGGCTACACCTTC. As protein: CASSWGPANYGYTF.

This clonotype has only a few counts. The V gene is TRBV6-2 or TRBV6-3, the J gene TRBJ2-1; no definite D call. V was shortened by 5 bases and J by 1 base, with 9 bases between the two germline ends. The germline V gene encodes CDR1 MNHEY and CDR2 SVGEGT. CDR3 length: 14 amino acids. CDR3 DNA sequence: TGTGCCAGCAGTCTCCAACCATCCTACAATGAGCAGTTCTTC. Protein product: CASSLQPSYNEQFF.

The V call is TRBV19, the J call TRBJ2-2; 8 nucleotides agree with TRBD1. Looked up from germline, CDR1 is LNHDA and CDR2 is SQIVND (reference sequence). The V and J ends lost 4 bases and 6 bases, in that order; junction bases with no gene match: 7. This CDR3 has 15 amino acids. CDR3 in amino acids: CASSTGGAFSGELFF. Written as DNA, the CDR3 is TGTGCCAGTAGTACAGGGGGCGCTTTCTCCGGGGAGCTGTTTTTT.

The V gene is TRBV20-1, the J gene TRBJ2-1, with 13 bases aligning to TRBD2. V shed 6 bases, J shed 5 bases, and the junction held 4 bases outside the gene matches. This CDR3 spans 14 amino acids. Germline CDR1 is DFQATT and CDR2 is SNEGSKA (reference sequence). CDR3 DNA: TGCAGTGCAAACGGACTAGCGGGAGACAATGAGCAGTTCTTC. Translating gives CSANGLAGDNEQFF.

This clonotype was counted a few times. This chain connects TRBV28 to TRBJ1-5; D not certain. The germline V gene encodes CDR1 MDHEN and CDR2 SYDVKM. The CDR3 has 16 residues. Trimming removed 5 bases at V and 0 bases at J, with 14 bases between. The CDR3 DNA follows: TGTGCCAGCAGTCCCATGAGTCTCTATAGCAATCAGCCCCAGCATTTT. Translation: CASSPMSLYSNQPQHF.